A few counts support the clone carrying this T cell receptor beta chain. Combining iRepertoire HTBI primers with Arm-PCR of CDR3 regions, the authors built TCR beta libraries. TCRdb processed the multiplex PCR reads anew with MiXCR; each CDR3 protein has one entry. The sample lists 530,000 or so distinct CDR3 sequences, 16% occurring once. Time point defined: newly diagnosed GD, antithyroid drugs for less than 3 months. Isolated PBMC RNA provided the starting material for the TCR library. By American Thyroid Association guidelines, Graves' disease was diagnosed in the cohort. The collection involved drawing around 10 milliliters of peripheral blood into EDTA tubes. This CDR3 has 18 residues. V trimming: 0 bases; J trimming: 5 bases; junction bases outside the gene matches: 11. Looked up from germline, CDR1 is DFQATT and CDR2 is SNEGSKA (reference sequence). The sample originates from a study of regulatory T cells in long-lasting Graves disease.

This same sample was also taken into another study, of T cells in Graves' hyperthyroidism and ophthalmopathy. That publication notes: Hyperthyroidism in the patients, aged 18 to 65, was newly diagnosed and under 2 months in duration.

The V gene is TRBV20-1, the J gene TRBJ2-3; 13 bases match TRBD2. The sample consisted of peripheral blood mononuclear cells (PBMCs), taken at new diagnosis, from a patient treated with antithyroid drugs. This TCR was recovered from a man aged 18 to 30 with Graves disease. The CDR3 protein is CSARERTSGSPWVDTQYF. The CDR3 nucleotides read TGCAGTGCTAGAGAGCGGACTAGCGGGAGCCCTTGGGTAGATACGCAGTATTTT.